These 22 T cell receptor beta chains were sequenced from one sample in a study of stem cell transplantation in POMP-related autoinflammatory disease. Produced via immunoSEQ multiplex PCR; TCRdb's table is partial and in-frame only. The sample comprises tens of thousands of clones, approximately 85% of which are singletons, and 2% to 3% rests with the top ten. The specimen was CD4+ T cells from PBMCs, collected before stem cell transplantation. The receptors derive from a human donor with POMP-related autoinflammation and immune dysregulation (PRAID).

CDR3 nucleotide sequence: TGTGCCAGTAGTACGTTCTTCCGGGCGGAACAAGAGACCCAGTACTTC. Translating it yields CASSTFFRAEQETQYF. The V and J genes are TRBV19 and TRBJ2-5; D unresolved. Germline CDR1 LNHDA, CDR2 SQIVND (reference sequence). The CDR3 runs to 16 residues. The V and J ends lost 4 bases and 2 bases respectively, with 17 bases between them.

V usage is TRBV10-3 and J usage is TRBJ1-2, with D possibly being TRBD1 (5 bases). CDR3 length: 13 amino acids. Trimming took 10 bases from V and 6 from J, leaving 18 bases between them. In germline, CDR1 is ENHRY, CDR2 SYGVKD. The CDR3 region is CATRAQGSDGYTF. CDR3 coding DNA: TGTGCCACTCGGGCCCAGGGAAGCGATGGCTACACCTTC.

J is TRBJ2-7 and V is TRBV6-5; D not resolved. The V and J ends lost 5 bases and 6 bases respectively, with 17 bases between them. The CDR3 runs to 14 residues. Germline V gene lookup returns CDR1 MNHEY and CDR2 SVGAGI. Here the CDR3 reads CASSVTWDGPEQYF. The CDR3 nucleotides are TGTGCCAGCAGTGTGACGTGGGATGGACCCGAGCAGTACTTC.

V gene TRBV7-6 combines with J gene TRBJ2-2; D not certain. The germline V gene encodes CDR1 SGHVS and CDR2 FNYEAQ. There are 13 residues in the CDR3. The V end was cut by 1 base, the J end by 6 bases, with 6 bases between. The CDR3: CASSLGLAGELFF. The CDR3 nucleotides read TGTGCCAGCAGCTTAGGTCTGGCCGGGGAGCTGTTTTTT. Complete variable domain (other parts from reference TRBV7-6 and TRBJ2-2): GAGVSQSPRYKVTKRGQDVALRCDPISGHVSLYWYRQALGQGPEFLTYFNYEAQQDKSGLPNDRFSAERPEGSISTLTIQRTEQRDSAMYRCASSLGLAGELFFGEGSRLTVL.

This chain connects TRBV30 to TRBJ1-6; 10 nucleotides agree with TRBD1. CDR1 GTSNPN and CDR2 SVGIG come from the germline V gene (reference sequence). The CDR3 is made up of 14 amino acids. V shed 2 bases, J shed 8 bases, and the junction held 3 bases outside the gene matches. CDR3 sequence reads: CAWSWTGGDSPLHF. CDR3 bases: TGTGCCTGGAGTTGGACAGGGGGGGATTCACCCCTCCACTTT.

J is TRBJ2-2 and V is TRBV19; D remains unclear. The V and J ends lost 2 bases and 4 bases respectively, with 14 bases between them. The length of the CDR3 is 16 residues. Germline values: CDR1 LNHDA, CDR2 SQIVND (reference sequence). Here the CDR3 reads CASSILGTPGTGELFF. The CDR3 coding sequence is TGTGCCAGTAGTATATTGGGCACTCCGGGCACCGGGGAGCTGTTTTTT.

The chain employs TRBV2 and TRBJ2-1; D remains ambiguous. V gave up 6 bases and J gave up 0 bases, with 6 bases separating them. CDR1 is SNHLY, CDR2 FYNNEI, per germline. The CDR3 spans 13 residues. CDR3 residues: CASRVGSYNEQFF. The CDR3, as DNA: TGTGCCAGCAGGGTGGGCTCCTACAATGAGCAGTTCTTC.

The chain uses TRBV6-1 and TRBJ2-7, with 9 bases that match TRBD1. This CDR3 has 13 residues. In germline, CDR1 is MNHNS, CDR2 SASEGT. Germline trimming cut 11 bases from V and 7 bases from J; bases unmatched to any gene: 12. The DNA of the CDR3 is TGTGCCGCGGGGGCGGGACAGGGAGGGGAGCAGTACTTC. Amino acid sequence: CAAGAGQGGEQYF.

This clone has a handful of counts. This chain links TRBV18 with TRBJ2-7; tentative D call: TRBD2 (5 bases). The V gene lost 4 bases and the J gene lost 5 bases, with 18 bases spanning the gap. CDR1 is KGHSH, CDR2 LQKENI, per germline. The CDR3 spans 15 residues. As DNA, the CDR3 is TGTGCCAGCTCACTATACAAGAAGGAGGTCAACGAGCAGTACTTC. This gives the protein CASSLYKKEVNEQYF. Full variable domain (outside the CDR3, taken from reference TRBV18 and TRBJ2-7): NAGVMQNPRHLVRRRGQEARLRCSPMKGHSHVYWYRQLPEEGLKFMVYLQKENIIDESGMPKERFSAEFPKEGPSILRIQQVVRGDSAAYFCASSLYKKEVNEQYFGPGTRLTVT.

This clone has just one count. The chain employs TRBV5-1 and TRBJ1-2, with unresolved D. In germline, CDR1 is SGHRS, CDR2 YFSETQ. Trimming left V 1 base short and J 8 bases short, with 18 bases between. The CDR3 has 15 amino acids. The CDR3 reads CASSLRRGQHLGYTF. The CDR3 bases are TGCGCCAGCAGCTTGCGTCGTGGGCAGCATTTAGGCTACACCTTC.

J is TRBJ1-1 and V is TRBV5-1; D gene ambiguous. The germline V and J ends were trimmed by 4 bases and 0 bases, with 13 bases remaining between them. CDR3 length: 15 amino acids. Germline loops: CDR1 SGHRS, CDR2 YFSETQ. The CDR3 reads CASSPPDTLNTEAFF. The CDR3 region has the DNA TGCGCCAGCAGCCCTCCCGACACCTTGAACACTGAAGCTTTCTTT.

The genes are TRBV28 and TRBJ2-4; the D is unclear. The CDR3 has 11 residues. Germline V lookup: CDR1 MDHEN, CDR2 SYDVKM. Trimming stripped 3 bases from V and 7 bases from J, with 4 bases between. CDR3 in amino acids: CASSLENIQYF. The CDR3 DNA sequence: TGTGCCAGCAGTTTGGAGAACATTCAGTACTTC.

The V gene is TRBV15, the J gene TRBJ2-7; a weak D match, TRBD2 (5 bases). The CDR3 runs to 14 residues. CDR1 and CDR2 (germline): LNHNV, YYDKDF (reference sequence). The CDR3 sequence: CAGWETRPRTEQYF. The CDR3 DNA follows: TGTGCAGGGTGGGAGACGCGTCCCAGGACCGAGCAGTACTTC.

The chain combines TRBV15 with TRBJ1-5; D ambiguous. Germline lookup yields CDR1 LNHNV and CDR2 YYDKDF (reference sequence). There are 15 residues in the CDR3. The V end was cut by 1 base, the J end by 1 base, with 8 bases between. The CDR3 loop is CATSRGRLSNQPQHF. In DNA, the CDR3 is TGTGCCACCAGCAGAGGACGCCTAAGCAATCAGCCCCAGCATTTT.

The chain combines TRBV5-1 with TRBJ1-1; tentatively, D is TRBD1 (6 bases). Looked up from germline, CDR1 is SGHRS and CDR2 is YFSETQ. V was pared by 0 bases and J by 7 bases, with 13 bases between. CDR3 size: 14 residues. The CDR3 DNA follows: TGCGCCAGCAGCTTGGTTCAAGGGGGAGGTGAAGCTTTCTTT. Its translation is CASSLVQGGGEAFF.

The chain uses TRBV7-9 and TRBJ2-3, with 7 bases fitting TRBD1. After removal of 3 bases from V and 2 bases from J, the junction contained 11 bases not matched to a gene. The CDR3 is 17 residues long. Germline lookup yields CDR1 SEHNR and CDR2 FQNEAQ (reference sequence). The CDR3 nucleotides read TGTGCCAGCAGCTTCCTAACACAGGGGTCTTACACAGATACGCAGTATTTT. This codes for CASSFLTQGSYTDTQYF.

This clone appeared a single time. The chain links TRBV5-1 to TRBJ2-5; D gene uncertain. With 4 bases removed from V and 2 bases from J, the gap between germline ends came to 12 bases. The CDR3 is 14 amino acids. CDR1 and CDR2 (germline): SGHRS, YFSETQ. CDR3 protein: CASSPTTGQETQYF. As DNA, the CDR3 is TGCGCCAGCAGCCCGACCACCGGTCAAGAGACCCAGTACTTC.

CDR3 in DNA: TGTGCCAGCAGCTTTCCGACTAGCGGGTTTTTAACTAGCACAGATACGCAGTATTTT. Translated: CASSFPTSGFLTSTDTQYF. The chain carries TRBV11-2 and TRBJ2-3; TRBD2 matches 10 bases. After removal of 3 bases from V and 0 bases from J, the junction contained 12 bases not matched to a gene. The CDR3 is made up of 19 amino acids. Germline V CDR1 and CDR2: SGHAT, FQNNGV.

The chain carries TRBV28 and TRBJ1-3; TRBD1 agrees at 9 bases. Germline loops: CDR1 MDHEN, CDR2 SYDVKM. Trimming cost V 2 bases and J 2 bases; bases outside gene matches: 10. CDR3 length equals 18 residues. The CDR3: CASSLVGTGKRTGNTIYF. DNA for the CDR3: TGTGCCAGCAGTTTAGTTGGGACAGGGAAAAGAACTGGAAACACCATATATTTT.

V usage is TRBV25-1 and J usage is TRBJ2-7, with 10 bases aligning to TRBD2. CDR3 length: 13 residues. The germline V gene encodes CDR1 MGHDK and CDR2 SYGVNS. V was pared by 8 bases and J by 3 bases, with 4 bases of the junction left unmatched. CDR3 DNA: TGTGCCAGCCGACTAGCGGGTTTCTACGAGCAGTACTTC. Encoded protein: CASRLAGFYEQYF.

The rearrangement uses TRBV6-1 and TRBJ2-3, with 10 bases aligning to TRBD2. V lost 4 bases, J lost 0 bases, and 10 bases stayed unmatched. This CDR3 comprises 18 residues. The V gene's germline CDR1 is MNHNS and CDR2 SASEGT. This chain's CDR3 is CASSGPSGGDRSTDTQYF. In DNA form, the CDR3 reads TGTGCCAGCAGTGGGCCTAGCGGGGGAGATCGGAGCACAGATACGCAGTATTTT.

The rearrangement links TRBV5-4 to TRBJ2-1, with a possible D match to TRBD1 (5 bases). V was trimmed by 4 bases and J by 10 bases, leaving 12 bases between them. CDR3 length: 12 amino acids. Germline CDR1 reads SGHNT; CDR2 reads YYREEE (reference sequence). DNA of the CDR3: TGTGCCAGCAGCCCCAAGGGGTCCGAGCAGTTCTTC. Its translation: CASSPKGSEQFF. The variable domain in full, completed from reference TRBV5-4 and TRBJ2-1, reads ETGVTQSPTHLIKTRGQQVTLRCSSQSGHNTVSWYQQALGQGPQFIFQYYREEENGRGNFPPRFSGLQFPNYSSELNVNALELDDSALYLCASSPKGSEQFFGPGTRLTVL.